This TCR beta chain was recorded in a study of T cells after yellow fever vaccination. Study observations and caveats: The study noted that FACS-sorted repertoires could contain abundant clonotypes contaminating from the bulk population.

This clonotype turned up a few times. What it recognizes is unknown. Conversion of TCR transcripts into cDNA relied on 5'RACE template switching, which added a universal primer site and UMIs. TCRdb reprocessed the 5' RACE reads via MiXCR and lists one record per CDR3 protein. The table shows fewer than 350,000 distinct CDR3 sequences, with about 9.5% occurring only once. This sequence was found in a man between 18 and 29 years old who received the YFV17D yellow fever vaccine. Material: PBMCs, obtained on the day of the first yellow fever vaccination.

The CDR3 DNA is TGTGCCAGCAGCCAAGAGACAGGGGGACTTGGCTATGGCTACACCTTC. Its protein product is CASSQETGGLGYGYTF. This chain uses TRBV3-1 with TRBJ1-2; TRBD1 matches 9 bases. Germline V gene data show CDR1 as LGHDT and CDR2 as YNNKEL (reference sequence). This CDR3 is built from 16 residues. V dropped 0 bases and J dropped 4; count of bases not matched to a gene: 6.